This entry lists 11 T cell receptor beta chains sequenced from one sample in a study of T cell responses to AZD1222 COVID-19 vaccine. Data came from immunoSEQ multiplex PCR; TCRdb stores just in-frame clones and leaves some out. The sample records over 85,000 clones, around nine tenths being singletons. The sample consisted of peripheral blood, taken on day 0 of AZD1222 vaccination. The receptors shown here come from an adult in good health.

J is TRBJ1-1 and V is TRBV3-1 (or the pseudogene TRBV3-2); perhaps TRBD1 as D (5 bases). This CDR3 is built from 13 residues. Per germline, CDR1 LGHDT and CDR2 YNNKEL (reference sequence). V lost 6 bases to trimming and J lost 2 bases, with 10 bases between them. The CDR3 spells CASRPGFNTEAFF. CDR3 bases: TGTGCCAGCAGGCCAGGGTTCAACACTGAAGCTTTCTTT.

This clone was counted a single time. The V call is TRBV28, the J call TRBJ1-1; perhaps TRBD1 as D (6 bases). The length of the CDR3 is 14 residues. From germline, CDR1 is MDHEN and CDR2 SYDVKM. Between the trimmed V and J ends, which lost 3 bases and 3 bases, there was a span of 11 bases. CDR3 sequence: CASSFLRTDTEAFF. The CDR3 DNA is TGTGCCAGCAGTTTTCTAAGGACAGACACTGAAGCTTTCTTT.

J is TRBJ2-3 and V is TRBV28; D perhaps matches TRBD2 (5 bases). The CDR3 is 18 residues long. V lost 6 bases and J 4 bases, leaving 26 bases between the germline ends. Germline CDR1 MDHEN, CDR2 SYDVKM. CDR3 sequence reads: CASSQTSGGSGASDTQYF. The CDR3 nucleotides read TGTGCCAGCAGCCAGACGAGTGGTGGGAGTGGAGCATCAGATACGCAGTATTTT.

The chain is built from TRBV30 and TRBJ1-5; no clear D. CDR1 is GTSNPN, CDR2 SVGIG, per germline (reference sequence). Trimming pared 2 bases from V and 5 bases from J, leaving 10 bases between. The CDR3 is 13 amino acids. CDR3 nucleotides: TGTGCCTGGAGTTTGTCGGGCGATCAGCCCCAGCATTTT. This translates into CAWSLSGDQPQHF. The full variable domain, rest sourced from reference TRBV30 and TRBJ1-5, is SQTIHQWPATLVQPVGSPLSLECTVEGTSNPNLYWYRQAAGRGLQLLFYSVGIGQISSEVPQNLSASRPQDRQFILSSKKLLLSDSGFYLCAWSLSGDQPQHFGDGTRLSIL.

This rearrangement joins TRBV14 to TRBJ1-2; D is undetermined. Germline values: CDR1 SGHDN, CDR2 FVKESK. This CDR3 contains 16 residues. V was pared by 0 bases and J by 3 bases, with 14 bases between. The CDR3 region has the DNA TGTGCCAGCAGCCAAGAATGGCAGCTCTCTTACTATGGCTACACCTTC. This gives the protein CASSQEWQLSYYGYTF. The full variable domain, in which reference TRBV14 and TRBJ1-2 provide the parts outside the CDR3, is EAGVTQFPSHSVIEKGQTVTLRCDPISGHDNLYWYRRVMGKEIKFLLHFVKESKQDESGMPNNRFLAERTGGTYSTLKVQPAELEDSGVYFCASSQEWQLSYYGYTFGSGTRLTVV.

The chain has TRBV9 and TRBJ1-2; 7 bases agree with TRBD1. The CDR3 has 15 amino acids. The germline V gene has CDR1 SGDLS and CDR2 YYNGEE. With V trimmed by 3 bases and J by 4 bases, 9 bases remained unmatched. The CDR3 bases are TGTGCCAGCAGCGGACGGGGACAGACTCTCTATGGCTACACCTTC. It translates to CASSGRGQTLYGYTF. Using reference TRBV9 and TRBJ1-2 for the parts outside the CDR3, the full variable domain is DSGVTQTPKHLITATGQRVTLRCSPRSGDLSVYWYQQSLDQGLQFLIQYYNGEERAKGNILERFSAQQFPDLHSELNLSSLELGDSALYFCASSGRGQTLYGYTFGSGTRLTVV.

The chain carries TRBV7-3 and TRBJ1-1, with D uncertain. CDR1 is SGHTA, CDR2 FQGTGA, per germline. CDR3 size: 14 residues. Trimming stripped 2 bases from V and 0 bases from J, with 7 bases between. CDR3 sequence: CASSLGPLNTEAFF. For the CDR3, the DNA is TGTGCCAGCAGCTTAGGACCCCTGAACACTGAAGCTTTCTTT.

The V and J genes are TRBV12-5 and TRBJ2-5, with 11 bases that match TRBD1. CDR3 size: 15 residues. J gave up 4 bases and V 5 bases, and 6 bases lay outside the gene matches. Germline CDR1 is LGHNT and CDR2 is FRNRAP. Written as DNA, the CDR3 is TGTGCTAGTGGTGTCGGACAGGGGGCGGGAGAGACCCAGTACTTC. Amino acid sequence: CASGVGQGAGETQYF.

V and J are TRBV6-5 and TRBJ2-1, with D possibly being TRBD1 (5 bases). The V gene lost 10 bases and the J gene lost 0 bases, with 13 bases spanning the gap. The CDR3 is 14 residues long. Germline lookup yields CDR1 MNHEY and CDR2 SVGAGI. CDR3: CATRAKGSYNEQFF. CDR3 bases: TGTGCCACCAGGGCCAAGGGCTCCTACAATGAGCAGTTCTTC.

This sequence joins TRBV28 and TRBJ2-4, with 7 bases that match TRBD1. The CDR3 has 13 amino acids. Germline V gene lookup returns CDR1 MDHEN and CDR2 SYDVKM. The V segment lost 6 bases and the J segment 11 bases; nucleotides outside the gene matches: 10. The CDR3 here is CASRPDREGLQYF. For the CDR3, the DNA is TGTGCCAGCAGACCTGACAGGGAAGGCCTTCAGTACTTC.

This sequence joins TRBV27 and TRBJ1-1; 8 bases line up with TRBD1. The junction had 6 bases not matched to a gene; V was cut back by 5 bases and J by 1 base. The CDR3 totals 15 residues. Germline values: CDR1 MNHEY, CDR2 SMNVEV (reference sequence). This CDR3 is CASSPTGQGNTEAFF. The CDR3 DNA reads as TGTGCCAGCAGTCCAACCGGACAGGGGAACACTGAAGCTTTCTTT.